One and the same sample provided the 19 T cell receptor beta chains below, sequenced in a study of lymphopenia after photon versus proton radiotherapy. Method: immunoSEQ multiplex PCR; TCRdb's copy keeps in-frame clones and lacks some. Of some 40,000 clones listed, approximately 90% are singletons. This specimen consisted of peripheral blood, obtained from a patient treated with photon-based radiotherapy. These receptor sequences come from a man between 60 and 70 years old with cholangiocarcinoma.

V gene TRBV28 combines with J gene TRBJ2-5; D tentatively reads TRBD1 or TRBD2 (6 bases each). In germline, CDR1 is MDHEN, CDR2 SYDVKM. Trimming removed 6 bases from V and 7 bases from J, with 15 bases in between. The CDR3 contains 13 residues. The CDR3 sequence: CASSRRQEGTQYF. CDR3 bases: TGTGCCAGCAGCAGACGACAGGAGGGGACCCAGTACTTC.

The genes are TRBV6-1 and TRBJ2-2; 7 nucleotides agree with TRBD1. V was clipped by 2 bases and J by 1 base; unmatched bases: 7. The germline V gene has CDR1 MNHNS and CDR2 SASEGT. This CDR3 spans 17 amino acids. The CDR3 nucleotides read TGTGCCAGCAGTGAAAAGGGAAACAGGGGGAACACCGGGGAGCTGTTTTTT. It translates to CASSEKGNRGNTGELFF.

This chain uses TRBV6-5 with TRBJ2-7; D uncertain. CDR1 and CDR2 from the germline V gene are MNHEY and SVGAGI. This CDR3 spans 11 amino acids. Trimming shortened V by 2 bases and J by 4 bases, and 3 bases separated the two germline ends. The CDR3, as DNA: TGTGCCAGCAGTTACACGTACGAGCAGTACTTC. Its protein is CASSYTYEQYF.

The rearrangement joins TRBV5-4 to TRBJ2-3; D not certain. CDR1 and CDR2 (germline): SGHNT, YYREEE (reference sequence). CDR3 length equals 15 residues. V gave up 2 bases and J gave up 0 bases, with 10 bases separating them. CDR3 sequence: CASSLEPVSTDTQYF. The CDR3 DNA is TGTGCCAGCAGCTTAGAACCGGTTAGCACAGATACGCAGTATTTT.

The rearrangement joins TRBV11-2 to TRBJ2-1; possibly TRBD1 for D (5 bases). CDR3 length: 15 residues. V was trimmed by 5 bases and J by 3 bases, leaving 14 bases between them. Germline V gene lookup returns CDR1 SGHAT and CDR2 FQNNGV. CDR3 in amino acids: CASSLVGPIYNEQFF. CDR3 in DNA: TGTGCCAGCAGCCTGGTGGGGCCCATCTACAATGAGCAGTTCTTC.

The V gene is TRBV5-1, the J gene TRBJ2-7; D unclear. With 0 bases removed from V and 6 bases from J, the gap between germline ends came to 13 bases. The length of the CDR3 is 14 residues. Germline V gene lookup returns CDR1 SGHRS and CDR2 YFSETQ. CDR3 sequence (DNA): TGCGCCAGCAGCTTGGATTCCCACCCGGGCGAGCAGTACTTC. This gives the protein CASSLDSHPGEQYF.

The chain links TRBV5-4 to TRBJ2-3, with 10 nucleotides matching TRBD1. After removal of 0 bases from V and 4 bases from J, the junction contained 5 bases not matched to a gene. Germline CDR1 and CDR2: SGHNT and YYREEE (reference sequence). This CDR3 is built from 16 residues. CDR3 amino acids: CASSLGDRGYADTQYF. Here the CDR3 DNA reads TGTGCCAGCAGCTTGGGGGACAGGGGTTATGCAGATACGCAGTATTTT.

J is TRBJ1-1 and V is TRBV2, with 8 bases identical to TRBD1. Per germline, CDR1 SNHLY and CDR2 FYNNEI. The CDR3 runs 13 residues. The trim removed 8 bases at V and 7 bases at J, leaving 9 bases unmatched. CDR3 in DNA: TGTGCCAGCCTTCGACAGGGGCGGGGTGAAGCTTTCTTT. Protein product: CASLRQGRGEAFF.

The chain recombines TRBV28 with TRBJ2-4; D not resolved. Germline V lookup: CDR1 MDHEN, CDR2 SYDVKM. V was pared by 5 bases and J by 0 bases, with 5 bases between. CDR3 size: 13 residues. CDR3 coding DNA: TGTGCCAGCAGTATTCTAGCCAAAAACATTCAGTACTTC. This translates into CASSILAKNIQYF.

The chain has TRBV28 and TRBJ2-2, with 8 bases lining up with TRBD1. The V and J ends lost 8 bases and 1 base, in that order; junction bases with no gene match: 6. Germline loops: CDR1 MDHEN, CDR2 SYDVKM. This CDR3 has 15 residues. CDR3 residues: CASSIGTGNTGELFF. CDR3 nucleotide sequence: TGTGCCAGCTCCATCGGGACAGGGAACACCGGGGAGCTGTTTTTT.

V and J are TRBV11-3 and TRBJ2-1, with D possibly being TRBD2 (6 bases). CDR3 length: 13 residues. Trimming shortened V by 0 bases and J by 10 bases, and 10 bases separated the two germline ends. The V gene's germline CDR1 is SGHNT and CDR2 YENEEA. The CDR3 DNA sequence: TGTGCCAGCAGCTTAGAAGCGGGCGGAGAGCAGTTCTTC. It is translated as CASSLEAGGEQFF.

This chain connects TRBV11-3 to TRBJ1-1; D gene ambiguous. The V and J ends lost 0 bases and 1 base respectively, with 6 bases between them. CDR1 and CDR2 from the germline V gene are SGHNT and YENEEA. This CDR3 comprises 14 residues. The CDR3 DNA is TGTGCCAGCAGCTTAGATAACACGAACACTGAAGCTTTCTTT. Protein product: CASSLDNTNTEAFF.

This clone was picked up one time. This chain connects TRBV28 to TRBJ1-2; D uncertain. The CDR3 is made up of 13 amino acids. V lost 1 base to trimming and J lost 2 bases, with 5 bases between them. Germline V gene sequence: CDR1 MDHEN, CDR2 SYDVKM. The CDR3 region is CASSLSENYGYTF. In DNA form, the CDR3 reads TGTGCCAGCAGTTTATCGGAGAACTATGGCTACACCTTC.

CDR3 in DNA: TGCGCCAGCAGCTGGACAGCGGGGACCACAGATACGCAGTATTTT. It specifies CASSWTAGTTDTQYF. J is TRBJ2-3 and V is TRBV5-1, with a tentative D call TRBD2 (7 bases). Germline V CDR1 and CDR2: SGHRS, YFSETQ. There are 15 residues in the CDR3. V gave up 3 bases and J gave up 2 bases, with 13 bases separating them.

The V and J genes are TRBV5-1 and TRBJ2-5; D is possibly TRBD1 (5 bases). V lost 1 base, J lost 5 bases, and 18 bases lay in between. The CDR3 loop spans 16 amino acids. Germline assignment: CDR1 SGHRS and CDR2 YFSETQ. CDR3: CASSLLGATSGETQYF. The CDR3 DNA reads TGCGCCAGCAGCTTGCTAGGGGCCACCTCAGGCGAGACCCAGTACTTC.

The chain employs TRBV19 and TRBJ1-1; tentative D call: TRBD1 (6 bases). Trimming removed 5 bases from V and 6 bases from J, with 13 bases in between. This CDR3 is 13 amino acids long. Germline assignment: CDR1 LNHDA and CDR2 SQIVND (reference sequence). The CDR3 DNA reads as TGTGCCAGTAGTGCCCTCAGGGGTTCTGAAGCTTTCTTT. Translated: CASSALRGSEAFF. Variable domain in full (rest from reference TRBV19 and TRBJ1-1): DGGITQSPKYLFRKEGQNVTLSCEQNLNHDAMYWYRQDPGQGLRLIYYSQIVNDFQKGDIAEGYSVSREKKESFPLTVTSAQKNPTAFYLCASSALRGSEAFFGQGTRLTVV.

V gene TRBV2 combines with J gene TRBJ1-5; possibly TRBD1 for D (5 bases). V lost 5 bases and J 6 bases, leaving 8 bases between the germline ends. The CDR3 runs to 12 residues. Germline values: CDR1 SNHLY, CDR2 FYNNEI. The DNA of the CDR3 is TGTGCCAGCAGTTCTCAGGGTCAGCCCCAGCATTTT. This translates into CASSSQGQPQHF.

The chain carries TRBV15 and TRBJ2-5, with TRBD1 identical over 7 bases. Germline lookup yields CDR1 LNHNV and CDR2 YYDKDF (reference sequence). Trimming at V came to 5 bases and at J to 4 bases, leaving 16 bases not matched to a gene. The CDR3 consists of 17 residues. CDR3 in amino acids: CATSEGAGDSGRETQYF. The CDR3 coding sequence is TGTGCCACCAGCGAGGGGGCGGGCGACTCGGGCCGAGAGACCCAGTACTTC.

The CDR3 DNA follows: TGTGCCAGCAGACCGCGGGAGGGGAATGAGCAGTTCTTC. The encoded protein is CASRPREGNEQFF. V and J are TRBV25-1 and TRBJ2-1; 9 bases map to TRBD2. With 6 bases clipped from V and 7 bases from J, the junction kept 4 bases outside the gene matches. The CDR3 is 13 amino acids. The germline V gene has CDR1 MGHDK and CDR2 SYGVNS.